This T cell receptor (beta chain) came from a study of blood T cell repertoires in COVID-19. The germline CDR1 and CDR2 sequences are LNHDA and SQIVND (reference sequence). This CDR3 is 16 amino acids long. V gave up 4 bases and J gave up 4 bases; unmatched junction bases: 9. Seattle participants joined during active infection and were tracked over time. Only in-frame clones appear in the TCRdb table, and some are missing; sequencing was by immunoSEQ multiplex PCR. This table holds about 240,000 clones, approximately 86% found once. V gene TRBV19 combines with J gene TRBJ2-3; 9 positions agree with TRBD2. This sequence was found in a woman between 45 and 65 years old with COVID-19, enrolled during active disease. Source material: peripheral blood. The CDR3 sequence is CASSTSRRGGADTQYF. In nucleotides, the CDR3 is TGTGCCAGTAGTACATCACGGCGGGGGGGCGCAGATACGCAGTATTTT.